This T cell receptor (beta chain) was sequenced for a study of control samples from healthy donors and cancer patients. Data came from immunoSEQ multiplex PCR; TCRdb stores just in-frame clones and leaves some out. The data hold 160,000 or so clones, with about 93% observed a single time. Specimen: blood. The TCR sequence derives from a woman under 40 in good health.

The CDR3: CASGSGREVTDTQYF. CDR3 in DNA: TGTGCCAGCGGTAGCGGGAGAGAGGTCACAGATACGCAGTATTTT. The chain has TRBV7-9 and TRBJ2-3; 9 bases map to TRBD2. The CDR3 covers 15 residues. Trimming took 8 bases from V and 2 from J; bases not matched to a gene: 8. The V gene's germline CDR1 is SEHNR and CDR2 FQNEAQ (reference sequence). The complete variable domain, with remaining parts taken from reference TRBV7-9 and TRBJ2-3, reads DTGVSQNPRHKITKRGQNVTFRCDPISEHNRLYWYRQTLGQGPEFLTYFQNEAQLEKSRLLSDRFSAERPKGSFSTLEIQRTEQGDSAMYLCASGSGREVTDTQYFGPGTRLTVL.